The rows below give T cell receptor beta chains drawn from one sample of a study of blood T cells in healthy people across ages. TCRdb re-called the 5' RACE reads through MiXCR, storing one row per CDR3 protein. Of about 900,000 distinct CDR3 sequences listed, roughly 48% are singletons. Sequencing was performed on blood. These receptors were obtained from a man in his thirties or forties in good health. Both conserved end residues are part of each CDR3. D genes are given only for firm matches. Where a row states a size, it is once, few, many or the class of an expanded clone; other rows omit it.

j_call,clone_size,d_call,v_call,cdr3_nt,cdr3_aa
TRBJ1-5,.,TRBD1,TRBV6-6,TGTGCCAGCAGTTACCCGGACAGGGGGCAGCCCCAGCATTTT,CASSYPDRGQPQHF
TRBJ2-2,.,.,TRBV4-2,TGTGCCAGCAGCCAACGGGGGTCCGACGACACCGGGGAGCTGTTTTTT,CASSQRGSDDTGELFF
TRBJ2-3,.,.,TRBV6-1,TGTGCCAGCAGTGAAGCGTTCGGGGTGGGGGTGTTGGATACGCAGTATTTT,CASSEAFGVGVLDTQYF
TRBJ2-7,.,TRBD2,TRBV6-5,TGTGCCAGCAGCCGACCCGAAGGGACTACCTACGAGCAGTACTTC,CASSRPEGTTYEQYF
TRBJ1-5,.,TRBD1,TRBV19,TGTGCCAGTAGTATAGAACAGGGGTATCAGCCCCAGCATTTT,CASSIEQGYQPQHF
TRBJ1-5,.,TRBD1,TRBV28,TGTGCCAGCAGTTCGCCTCGGGACAGGGACGGCAATCAGCCCCAGCATTTT,CASSSPRDRDGNQPQHF
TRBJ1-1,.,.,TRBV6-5,TGTGCCAGCAGTTATTCCGACAGCATGAACACTGAAGCTTTCTTT,CASSYSDSMNTEAFF
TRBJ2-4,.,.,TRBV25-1,TGTGCCAGCGGATACACCTGCAGGCAGTACTTC,CASGYTCRQYF
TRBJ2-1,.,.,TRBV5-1,TGCTCCAGCAGCTTAGGCGGCGGCTACAATGAGCAGTTCTTC,CSSSLGGGYNEQFF
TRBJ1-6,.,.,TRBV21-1,TGTGCCAGCAGCAAACATAATTCACCCCTCCACTTT,CASSKHNSPLHF
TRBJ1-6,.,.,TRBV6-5,TGTGCCAGCAGCGAGGGGGGGGCAGTTTCACCCCTCCACTTT,CASSEGGAVSPLHF
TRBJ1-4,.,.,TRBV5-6,TGTGCCAGCAGCTTGGATAAGGACGGTGCGGCTAATGAAAAACTGTTTTTT,CASSLDKDGAANEKLFF
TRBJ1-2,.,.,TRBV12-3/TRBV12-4,TGTGCCAGCAGTTTCCAGGGCTATGGGGGCTACACCTTC,CASSFQGYGGYTF
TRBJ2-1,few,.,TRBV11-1,TGTGCCAGCAGCTCCACCGGACTGTTAGGCAATGAGCAGTTCTTC,CASSSTGLLGNEQFF
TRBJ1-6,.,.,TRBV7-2,TGTGCCAGCAGCTTAGAGTCGGGGTATCCACCTTCACCCCTCCACTTT,CASSLESGYPPSPLHF
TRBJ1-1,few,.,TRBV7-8,TGTGCCAGCAGCCTCAAACAGGGAGGCACTGAAGCTTTCTTT,CASSLKQGGTEAFF
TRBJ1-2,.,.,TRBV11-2,TGTGCCAGCAGCACAGGACGCCTGCCAACCTATGGCTACACCTTC,CASSTGRLPTYGYTF
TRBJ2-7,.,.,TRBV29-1,TGCAGCGTGGCCCCCATGACCTCCTACGAGCAGTACTTC,CSVAPMTSYEQYF
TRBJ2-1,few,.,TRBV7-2,TGTGCCAGCAGCTCTATCCTAGGATTCTACAATGAGCAGTTCTTC,CASSSILGFYNEQFF
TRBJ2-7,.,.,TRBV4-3,TGCGCCAGCAGCCAAGATAGGGACGGATTTAGCTCCTACGAGCAGTACTTC,CASSQDRDGFSSYEQYF
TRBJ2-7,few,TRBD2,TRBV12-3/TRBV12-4,TGTGCCAGCACACGCGGGGGGAATCCCTACGAGCAGTACTTC,CASTRGGNPYEQYF
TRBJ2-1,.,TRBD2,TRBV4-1,TGCGCCAGCAGCCAGATGAGGTCGGGGGGGGCCTACAATGAGCAGTTCTTC,CASSQMRSGGAYNEQFF
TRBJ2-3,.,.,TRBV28,TGTGCCAGCAGTTCGAGGACGGTCACAGATACGCAGTATTTT,CASSSRTVTDTQYF
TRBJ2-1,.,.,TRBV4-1,TGCGCCAGCAGCCTACATGGGAGCGGACCTTACAATGAGCAGTTCTTC,CASSLHGSGPYNEQFF
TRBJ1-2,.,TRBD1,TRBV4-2,TGTGCCAGCAGCCAGAGCGACAGGGTAGACTATGGCTACACCTTC,CASSQSDRVDYGYTF
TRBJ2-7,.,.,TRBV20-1,TGCAGTGCTAGGGGGACCGTGAGCTCCTACGAGCAGTACTTC,CSARGTVSSYEQYF
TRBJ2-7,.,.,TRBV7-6,TGTGCCAGCAGCCCCGGTTCGACAGATCCGGACTCCTACGAGCAGTACTTC,CASSPGSTDPDSYEQYF
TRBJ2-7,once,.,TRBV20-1,TGCAGTGCAACGAAGGACGTCGGGGATGAGCAGTACTTC,CSATKDVGDEQYF
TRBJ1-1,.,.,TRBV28,TGTGCCAGCTCCGCGGCAGGGTTGAACACTGAAGCTTTCTTT,CASSAAGLNTEAFF
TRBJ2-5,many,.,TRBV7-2,TGTGCCAGCAGCTTCGGGAGACAAGAGACCCAGTACTTC,CASSFGRQETQYF
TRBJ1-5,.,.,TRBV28,TGTGCCAGCAGTCGGGGGCAGGGGTATCAGCCCCAGCATTTT,CASSRGQGYQPQHF
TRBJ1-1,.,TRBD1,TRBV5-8,TGTGCCAGCAGCTTCGCTCAGGGGGGTTACACGAACACTGAAGCTTTCTTT,CASSFAQGGYTNTEAFF
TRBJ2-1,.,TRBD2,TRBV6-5,TGTGCCAGCAGTTACCGACTGGCGGGGGGCCCGGAGCAGTTCTTC,CASSYRLAGGPEQFF
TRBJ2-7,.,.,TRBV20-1,TGCAGTGCTCGGAGGGCGGTCTCCTACGAGCAGTACTTC,CSARRAVSYEQYF
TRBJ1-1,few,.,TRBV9,TGTGCCAGCAGCGTAGACGGGGGACTGAACACTGAAGCTTTCTTT,CASSVDGGLNTEAFF
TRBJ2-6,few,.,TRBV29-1,TGCAGCGCTGAAGGGGGTGGGGCCAACGTCCTGACTTTC,CSAEGGGANVLTF
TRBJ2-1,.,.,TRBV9,TGTGCCAGCAGCGGAGTAGCTAATGAGCAGTTCTTC,CASSGVANEQFF
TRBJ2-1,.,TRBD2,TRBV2,TGTGCCAGCAGTGAGCTACTAGCGGGGGGGACCAATGAGCAGTTCTTC,CASSELLAGGTNEQFF
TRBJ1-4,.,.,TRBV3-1,TGCGCCAGCAGCCCCGGGACGGCCCTTAATGAAAAACTGTTTTTT,CASSPGTALNEKLFF
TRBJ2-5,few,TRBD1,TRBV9,TGTGCCAGCAGCTTGTCCGGGACAGCACAAGAGACCCAGTACTTC,CASSLSGTAQETQYF
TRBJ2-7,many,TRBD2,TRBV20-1,TGCAGTGCCCCACTAGCGGGGGTTCGGTACGAGCAGTACTTC,CSAPLAGVRYEQYF
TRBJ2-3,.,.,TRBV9,TGTGCCAGCAGCGTATCCAGCGTTAGAGATACGCAGTATTTT,CASSVSSVRDTQYF
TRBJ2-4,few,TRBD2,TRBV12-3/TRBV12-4,TGTGCCAGCAGAGAATCTAGCGGGGGGGAAAACATTCAGTACTTC,CASRESSGGENIQYF
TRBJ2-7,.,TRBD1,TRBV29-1,TGCAGCGTCCTATTTCCAGGGGGCGACGAGCAGTACTTC,CSVLFPGGDEQYF
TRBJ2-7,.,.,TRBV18,TGTGCCAGCTCACCCCTTGGAAGGGAAAACGAGCAGTACTTC,CASSPLGRENEQYF
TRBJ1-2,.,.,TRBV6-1,TGTGCCAGCAGTGACTGGGTTGGGGGCTACACCTTC,CASSDWVGGYTF
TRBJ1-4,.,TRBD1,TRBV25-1,TGTGCCAGCAAAGACCGGACAGGGATTGAAAAACTGTTTTTT,CASKDRTGIEKLFF
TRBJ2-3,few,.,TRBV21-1,TGTGCCAGCATCAAAGGGACTAGGGGTAGCACAGATACGCAGTATTTT,CASIKGTRGSTDTQYF
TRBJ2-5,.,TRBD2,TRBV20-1,TGCAGTGCTACCCCGGCTAGCGGATTTCAAGAGACCCAGTACTTC,CSATPASGFQETQYF
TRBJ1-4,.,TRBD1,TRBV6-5,TGTGCCAGCACCGACAGGGAAACAACTAATGAAAAACTGTTTTTT,CASTDRETTNEKLFF
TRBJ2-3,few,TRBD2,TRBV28,TGTGCCAGCAGTTCCCTCCCCGGGACTAGCCAGCCAGATACGCAGTATTTT,CASSSLPGTSQPDTQYF
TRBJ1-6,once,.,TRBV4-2,TGTGCCAGCAGCCAAGATCTTGGTGACACTTATTCACCCCTCCACTTT,CASSQDLGDTYSPLHF